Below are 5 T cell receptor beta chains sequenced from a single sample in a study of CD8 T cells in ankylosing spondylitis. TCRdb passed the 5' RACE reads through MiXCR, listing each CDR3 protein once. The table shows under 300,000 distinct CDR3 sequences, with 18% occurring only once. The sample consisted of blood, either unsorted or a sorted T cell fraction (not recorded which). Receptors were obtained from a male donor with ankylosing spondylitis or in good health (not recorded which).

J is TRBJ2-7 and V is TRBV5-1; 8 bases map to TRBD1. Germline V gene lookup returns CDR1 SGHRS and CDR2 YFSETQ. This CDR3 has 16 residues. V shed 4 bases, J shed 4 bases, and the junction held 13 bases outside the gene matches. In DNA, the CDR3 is TGCGCCAGCAGCCAGACAGGGGAGTCTGGTTGGTACGAGCAGTACTTC. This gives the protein CASSQTGESGWYEQYF.

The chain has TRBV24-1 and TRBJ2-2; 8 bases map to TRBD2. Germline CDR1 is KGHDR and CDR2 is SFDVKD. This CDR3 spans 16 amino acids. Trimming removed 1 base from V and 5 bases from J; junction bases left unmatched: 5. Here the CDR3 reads CATSDFGGARTGELFF. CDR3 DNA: TGTGCCACCAGTGATTTCGGGGGGGCCCGAACCGGGGAGCTGTTTTTT.

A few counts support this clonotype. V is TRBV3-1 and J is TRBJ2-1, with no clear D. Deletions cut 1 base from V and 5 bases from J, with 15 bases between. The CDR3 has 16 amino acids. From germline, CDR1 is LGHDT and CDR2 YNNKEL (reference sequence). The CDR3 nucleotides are TGTGCCAGCAGCCAAGTCCGTGGTGCCGTCGACAATGAGCAGTTCTTC. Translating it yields CASSQVRGAVDNEQFF.

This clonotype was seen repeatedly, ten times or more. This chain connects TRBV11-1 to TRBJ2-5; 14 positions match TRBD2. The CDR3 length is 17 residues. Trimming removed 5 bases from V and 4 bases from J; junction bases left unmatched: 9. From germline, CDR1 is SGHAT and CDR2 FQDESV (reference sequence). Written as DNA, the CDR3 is TGTGCCAGCAGCGCCCTTGGGGGACTAGCGGGAGCAGAGACCCAGTACTTC. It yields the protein CASSALGGLAGAETQYF.

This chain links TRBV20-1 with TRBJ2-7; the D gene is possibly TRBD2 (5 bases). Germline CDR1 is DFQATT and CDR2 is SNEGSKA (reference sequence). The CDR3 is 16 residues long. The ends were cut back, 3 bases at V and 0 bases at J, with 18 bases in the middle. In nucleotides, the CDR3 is TGCAGTGCTAGCCCTCGTGGAGCGGCTTACTCCTACGAGCAGTACTTC. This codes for CSASPRGAAYSYEQYF.